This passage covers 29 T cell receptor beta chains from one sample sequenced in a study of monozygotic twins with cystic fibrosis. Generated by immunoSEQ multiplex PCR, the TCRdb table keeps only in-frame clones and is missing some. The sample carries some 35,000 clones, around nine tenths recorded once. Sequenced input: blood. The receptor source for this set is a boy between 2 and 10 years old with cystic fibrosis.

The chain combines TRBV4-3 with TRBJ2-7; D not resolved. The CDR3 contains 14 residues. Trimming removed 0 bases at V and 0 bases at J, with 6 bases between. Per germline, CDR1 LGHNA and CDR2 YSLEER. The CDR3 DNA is TGCGCCAGCAGCCAAGATATGGACTCCTACGAGCAGTACTTC. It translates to CASSQDMDSYEQYF.

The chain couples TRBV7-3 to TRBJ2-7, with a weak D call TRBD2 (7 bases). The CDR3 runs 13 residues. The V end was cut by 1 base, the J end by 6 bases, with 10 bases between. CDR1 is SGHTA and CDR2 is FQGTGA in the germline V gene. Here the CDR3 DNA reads TGTGCCAGCAGCTTAAGTGGGGGGGCCGAGCAGTACTTC. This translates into CASSLSGGAEQYF.

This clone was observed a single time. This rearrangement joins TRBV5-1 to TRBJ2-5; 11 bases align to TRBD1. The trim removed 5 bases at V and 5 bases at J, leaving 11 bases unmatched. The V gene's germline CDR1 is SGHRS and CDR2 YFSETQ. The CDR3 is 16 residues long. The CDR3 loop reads CASSSSGQGEEETQYF. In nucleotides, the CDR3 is TGCGCCAGCAGTTCCTCGGGACAGGGGGAGGAGGAGACCCAGTACTTC.

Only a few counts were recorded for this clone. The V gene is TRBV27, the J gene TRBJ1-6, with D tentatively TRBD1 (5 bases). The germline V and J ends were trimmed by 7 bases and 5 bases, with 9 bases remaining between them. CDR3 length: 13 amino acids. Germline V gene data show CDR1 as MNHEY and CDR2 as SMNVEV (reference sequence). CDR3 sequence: CASTRGDNSPLHF. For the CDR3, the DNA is TGTGCCAGCACGCGAGGGGATAATTCACCCCTCCACTTT.

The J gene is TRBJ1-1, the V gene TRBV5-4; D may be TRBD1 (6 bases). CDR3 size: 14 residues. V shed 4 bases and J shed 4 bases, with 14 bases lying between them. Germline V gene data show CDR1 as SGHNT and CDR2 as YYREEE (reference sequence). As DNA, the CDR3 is TGTGCCAGCAGCACAGGGCCACCAGGCACTGAAGCTTTCTTT. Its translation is CASSTGPPGTEAFF. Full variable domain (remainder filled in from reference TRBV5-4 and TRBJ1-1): ETGVTQSPTHLIKTRGQQVTLRCSSQSGHNTVSWYQQALGQGPQFIFQYYREEENGRGNFPPRFSGLQFPNYSSELNVNALELDDSALYLCASSTGPPGTEAFFGQGTRLTVV.

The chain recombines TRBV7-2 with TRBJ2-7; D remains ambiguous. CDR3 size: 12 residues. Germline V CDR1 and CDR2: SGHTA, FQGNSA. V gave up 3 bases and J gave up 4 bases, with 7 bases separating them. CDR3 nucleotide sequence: TGTGCCAGCAGCTTTAGATCTTACGAGCAGTACTTC. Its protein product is CASSFRSYEQYF. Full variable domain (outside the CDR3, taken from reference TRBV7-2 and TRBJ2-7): GAGVSQSPSNKVTEKGKDVELRCDPISGHTALYWYRQSLGQGLEFLIYFQGNSAPDKSGLPSDRFSAERTGGSVSTLTIQRTQQEDSAVYLCASSFRSYEQYFGPGTRLTVT.

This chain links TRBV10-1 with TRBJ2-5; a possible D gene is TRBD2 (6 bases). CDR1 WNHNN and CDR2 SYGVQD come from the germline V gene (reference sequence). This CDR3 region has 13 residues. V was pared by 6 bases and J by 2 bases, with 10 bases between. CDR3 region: CASSGTVQETQYF. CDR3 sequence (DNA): TGCGCCAGCAGCGGGACTGTTCAAGAGACCCAGTACTTC.

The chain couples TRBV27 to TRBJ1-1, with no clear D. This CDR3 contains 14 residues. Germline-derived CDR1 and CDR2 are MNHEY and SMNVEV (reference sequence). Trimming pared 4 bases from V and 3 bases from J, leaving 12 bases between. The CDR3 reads CASSSLSFDTEAFF. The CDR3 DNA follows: TGTGCCAGCAGTTCCCTGAGTTTCGACACTGAAGCTTTCTTT.

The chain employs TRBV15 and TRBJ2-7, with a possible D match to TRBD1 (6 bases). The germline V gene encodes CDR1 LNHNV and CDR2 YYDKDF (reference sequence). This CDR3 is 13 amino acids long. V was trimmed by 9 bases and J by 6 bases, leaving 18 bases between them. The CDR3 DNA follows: TGTGCCACGGGTCAAGGACAGTCACCCGAGCAGTACTTC. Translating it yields CATGQGQSPEQYF.

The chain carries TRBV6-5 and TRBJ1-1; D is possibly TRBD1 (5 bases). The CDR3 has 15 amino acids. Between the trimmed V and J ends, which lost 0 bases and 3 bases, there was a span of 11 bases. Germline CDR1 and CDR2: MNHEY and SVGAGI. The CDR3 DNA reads TGTGCCAGCAGTTACTCGATCCGGGGGGACACTGAAGCTTTCTTT. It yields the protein CASSYSIRGDTEAFF.

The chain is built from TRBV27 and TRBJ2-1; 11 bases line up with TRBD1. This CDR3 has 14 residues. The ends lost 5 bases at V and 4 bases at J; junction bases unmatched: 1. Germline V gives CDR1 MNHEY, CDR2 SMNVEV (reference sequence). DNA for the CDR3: TGTGCCAGCAGTGGGACAGGGGGGTACAATGAGCAGTTCTTC. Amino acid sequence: CASSGTGGYNEQFF.

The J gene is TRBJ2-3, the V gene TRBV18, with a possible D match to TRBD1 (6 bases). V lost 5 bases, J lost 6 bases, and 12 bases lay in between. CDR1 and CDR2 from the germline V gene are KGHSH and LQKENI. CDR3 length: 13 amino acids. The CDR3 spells CASSAQGSDTQYF. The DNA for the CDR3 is TGTGCCAGCTCAGCCCAGGGGTCGGATACGCAGTATTTT.

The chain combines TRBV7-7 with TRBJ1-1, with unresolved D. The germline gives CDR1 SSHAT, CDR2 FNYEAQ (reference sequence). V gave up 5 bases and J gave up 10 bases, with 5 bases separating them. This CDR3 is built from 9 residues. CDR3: CASSPGAFF. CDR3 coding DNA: TGTGCCAGCAGCCCGGGAGCTTTCTTT.

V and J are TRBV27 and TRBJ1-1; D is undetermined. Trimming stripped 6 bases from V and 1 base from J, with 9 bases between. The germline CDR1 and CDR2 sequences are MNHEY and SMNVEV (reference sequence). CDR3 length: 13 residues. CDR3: CASREPGNTEAFF. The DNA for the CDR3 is TGTGCCAGCAGAGAGCCGGGGAACACTGAAGCTTTCTTT.

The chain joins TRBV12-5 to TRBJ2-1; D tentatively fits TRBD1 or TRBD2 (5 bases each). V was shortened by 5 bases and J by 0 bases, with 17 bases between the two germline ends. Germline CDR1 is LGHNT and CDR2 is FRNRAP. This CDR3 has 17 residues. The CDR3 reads CASGGGWGESSYNEQFF. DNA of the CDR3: TGTGCTAGTGGTGGGGGATGGGGTGAGAGCTCCTACAATGAGCAGTTCTTC.

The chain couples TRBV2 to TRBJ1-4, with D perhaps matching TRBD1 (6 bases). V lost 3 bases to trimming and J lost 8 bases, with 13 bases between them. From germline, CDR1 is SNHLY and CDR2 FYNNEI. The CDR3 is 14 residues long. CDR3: CASSDGTGPEKLFF. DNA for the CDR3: TGTGCCAGCAGTGACGGAACAGGGCCCGAAAAACTGTTTTTT.

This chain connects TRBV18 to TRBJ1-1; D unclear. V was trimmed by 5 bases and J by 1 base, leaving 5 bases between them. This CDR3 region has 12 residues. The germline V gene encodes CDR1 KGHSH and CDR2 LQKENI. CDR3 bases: TGTGCCAGCTCAAAGACGAACACTGAAGCTTTCTTT. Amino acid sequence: CASSKTNTEAFF.

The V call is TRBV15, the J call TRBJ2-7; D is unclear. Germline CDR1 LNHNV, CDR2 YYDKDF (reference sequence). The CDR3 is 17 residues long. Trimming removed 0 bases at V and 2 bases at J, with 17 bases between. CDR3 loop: CATSRDRATRSPYEQYF. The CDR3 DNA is TGTGCCACCAGCAGAGATAGGGCGACTCGGTCTCCCTACGAGCAGTACTTC.

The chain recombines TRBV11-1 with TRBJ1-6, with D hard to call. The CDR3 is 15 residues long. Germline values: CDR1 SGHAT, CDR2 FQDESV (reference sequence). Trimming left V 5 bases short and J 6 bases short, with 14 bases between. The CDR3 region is CASSPWTGSNSPLHF. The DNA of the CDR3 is TGTGCCAGCAGCCCTTGGACTGGTTCTAATTCACCCCTCCACTTT.

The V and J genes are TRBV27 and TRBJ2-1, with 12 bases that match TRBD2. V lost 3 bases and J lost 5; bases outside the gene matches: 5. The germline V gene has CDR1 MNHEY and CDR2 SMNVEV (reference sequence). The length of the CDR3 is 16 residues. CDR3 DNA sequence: TGTGCCAGCAGTTTTACTAGCGGGGGGACTAACAATGAGCAGTTCTTC. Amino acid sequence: CASSFTSGGTNNEQFF.

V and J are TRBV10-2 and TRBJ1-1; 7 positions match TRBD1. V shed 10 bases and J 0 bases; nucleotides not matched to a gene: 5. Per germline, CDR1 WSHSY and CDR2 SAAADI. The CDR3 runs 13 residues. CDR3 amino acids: CAITTGVNTEAFF. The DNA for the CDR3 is TGCGCCATTACCACAGGGGTGAACACTGAAGCTTTCTTT.

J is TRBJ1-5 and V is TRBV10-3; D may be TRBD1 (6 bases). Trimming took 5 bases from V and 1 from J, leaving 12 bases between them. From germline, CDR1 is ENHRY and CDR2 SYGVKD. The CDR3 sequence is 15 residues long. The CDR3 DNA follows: TGTGCCATCAGTCAACAGGGTAGGAGCAATCAGCCCCAGCATTTT. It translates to CAISQQGRSNQPQHF.

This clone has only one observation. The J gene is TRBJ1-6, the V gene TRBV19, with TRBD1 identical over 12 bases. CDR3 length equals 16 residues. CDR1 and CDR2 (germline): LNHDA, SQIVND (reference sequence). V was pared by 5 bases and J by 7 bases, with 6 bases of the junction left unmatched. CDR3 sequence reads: CASSGTGGVWNSPLHF. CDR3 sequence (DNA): TGTGCCAGTAGTGGGACAGGGGGCGTCTGGAATTCACCCCTCCACTTT. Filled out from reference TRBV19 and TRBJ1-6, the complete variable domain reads DGGITQSPKYLFRKEGQNVTLSCEQNLNHDAMYWYRQDPGQGLRLIYYSQIVNDFQKGDIAEGYSVSREKKESFPLTVTSAQKNPTAFYLCASSGTGGVWNSPLHFGNGTRLTVT.

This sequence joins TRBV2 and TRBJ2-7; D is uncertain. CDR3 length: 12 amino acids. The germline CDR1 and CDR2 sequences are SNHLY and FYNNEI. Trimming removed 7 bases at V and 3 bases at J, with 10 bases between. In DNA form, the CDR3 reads TGTGCCAGCACTTCGGACGGCTACGAGCAGTACTTC. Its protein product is CASTSDGYEQYF.

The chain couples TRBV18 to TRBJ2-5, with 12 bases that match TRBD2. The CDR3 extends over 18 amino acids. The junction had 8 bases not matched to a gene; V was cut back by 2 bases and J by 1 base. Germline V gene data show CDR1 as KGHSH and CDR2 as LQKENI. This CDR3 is CASSPAPPLAGGQETQYF. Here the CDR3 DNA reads TGTGCCAGCTCACCAGCCCCCCCACTAGCGGGGGGCCAAGAGACCCAGTACTTC.

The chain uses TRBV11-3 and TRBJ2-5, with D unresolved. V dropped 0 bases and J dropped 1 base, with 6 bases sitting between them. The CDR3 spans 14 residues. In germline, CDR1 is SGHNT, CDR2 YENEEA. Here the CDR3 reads CASSLDGPQETQYF. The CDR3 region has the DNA TGTGCCAGCAGCTTAGATGGGCCCCAAGAGACCCAGTACTTC.

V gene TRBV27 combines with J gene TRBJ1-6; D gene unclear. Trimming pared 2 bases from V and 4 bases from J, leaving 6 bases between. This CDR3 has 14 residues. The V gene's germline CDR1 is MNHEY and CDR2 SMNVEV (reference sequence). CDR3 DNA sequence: TGTGCCAGCAGTTTAGCCCAGTATAATTCACCCCTCCACTTT. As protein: CASSLAQYNSPLHF.

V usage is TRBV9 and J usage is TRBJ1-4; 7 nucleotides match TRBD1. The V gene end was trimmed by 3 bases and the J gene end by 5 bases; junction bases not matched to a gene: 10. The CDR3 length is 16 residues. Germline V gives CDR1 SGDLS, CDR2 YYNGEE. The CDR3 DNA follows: TGTGCCAGCAGCGGCCAAGACAGGGCCCAAAATGAAAAACTGTTTTTT. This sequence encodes CASSGQDRAQNEKLFF.

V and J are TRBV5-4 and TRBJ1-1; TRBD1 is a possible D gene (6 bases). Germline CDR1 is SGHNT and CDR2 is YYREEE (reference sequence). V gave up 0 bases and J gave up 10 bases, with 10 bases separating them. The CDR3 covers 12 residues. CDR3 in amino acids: CASSLDRVAAFF. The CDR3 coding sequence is TGTGCCAGCAGCTTGGACAGGGTAGCAGCTTTCTTT. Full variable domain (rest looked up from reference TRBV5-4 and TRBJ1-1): ETGVTQSPTHLIKTRGQQVTLRCSSQSGHNTVSWYQQALGQGPQFIFQYYREEENGRGNFPPRFSGLQFPNYSSELNVNALELDDSALYLCASSLDRVAAFFGQGTRLTVV.